Following are 20 T cell receptor beta chains from one sample sequenced in a study of cytomegalovirus exposure and HLA in healthy donors. The PCR had 60 Vbeta and 13 Jbeta primers. This table comes from immunoSEQ multiplex PCR, and its TCRdb copy is limited to in-frame clones, with some not included. There are fewer than 150,000 clones in the sample; about four fifths occur only once, and 2.2% lies in the top ten. The sequencing sample was made of PBMCs. The source of these receptors is a man aged 30-40 years in good health and CMV-seronegative.

The V gene is TRBV6-6, the J gene TRBJ1-1; 7 bases are a match to TRBD1. The germline V gene has CDR1 MNHNY and CDR2 SVGAGI (reference sequence). The junction had 8 bases not matched to a gene; V was cut back by 0 bases and J by 7 bases. The CDR3 sequence is 15 residues long. CDR3 region: CASSYSDRFTSEAFF. The CDR3 DNA reads as TGTGCCAGCAGTTACTCGGACAGGTTTACCAGTGAAGCTTTCTTT.

The CDR3 nucleotides read TGTGCCAGCAGCTTAGGGAACAGGGGTGGTGAAAAACTGTTTTTT. Encoded protein: CASSLGNRGGEKLFF. This sequence joins TRBV7-9 and TRBJ1-4; 7 bases are a match to TRBD1. The V gene end was trimmed by 1 base and the J gene end by 7 bases; junction bases not matched to a gene: 6. This CDR3 comprises 15 residues. CDR1 is SEHNR and CDR2 is FQNEAQ in the germline V gene (reference sequence).

The chain uses TRBV5-6 and TRBJ2-1; possible D gene TRBD1, 6 bases. V gave up 0 bases and J gave up 4 bases, with 11 bases separating them. Germline loops: CDR1 SGHDT, CDR2 YYEEEE. The CDR3 runs 15 residues. The CDR3 nucleotides read TGTGCCAGCAGCTTGGCGAACAGGGAATACAATGAGCAGTTCTTC. Amino acids: CASSLANREYNEQFF.

V and J are TRBV6-4 and TRBJ1-4; 12 bases map to TRBD1. Per the germline V gene, CDR1 is MRHNA and CDR2 is SNTAGT. This CDR3 is 17 amino acids long. The J segment lost 1 base and the V segment lost 6 bases, leaving 6 bases of the junction unmatched. This CDR3 reads CASSTRDRGRTNEKLFF. Written as DNA, the CDR3 is TGTGCCAGCAGCACCCGGGACAGGGGGCGAACTAATGAAAAACTGTTTTTT.

V gene TRBV7-9 combines with J gene TRBJ2-5, with 8 nucleotides matching TRBD1. V lost 10 bases, J lost 7 bases, and 5 bases stayed unmatched. The CDR3 runs to 11 residues. Germline assignment: CDR1 SEHNR and CDR2 FQNEAQ (reference sequence). The CDR3 coding sequence is TGTGCCACCCAGGGGGCAGGGACCCAGTACTTC. Its translation: CATQGAGTQYF.

The chain is built from TRBV15 and TRBJ2-4; perhaps TRBD1 as D (5 bases). This CDR3 region has 15 residues. Per germline, CDR1 LNHNV and CDR2 YYDKDF (reference sequence). Trimming removed 0 bases from V and 7 bases from J, with 13 bases in between. The DNA of the CDR3 is TGTGCCACCAGCAGAGATCTAGGGTCAGGGAACATTCAGTACTTC. Translating it yields CATSRDLGSGNIQYF.

V usage is TRBV7-2 and J usage is TRBJ2-7; TRBD1 might be the D (5 bases). Germline V gene sequence: CDR1 SGHTA, CDR2 FQGNSA. Trimming removed 1 base at V and 0 bases at J, with 13 bases between. This CDR3 has 16 residues. The CDR3 coding sequence is TGTGCCAGCAGCTTAGGCACCATAGACAGCTCCTACGAGCAGTACTTC. Amino acids: CASSLGTIDSSYEQYF.

This clone has only a few counts. The chain employs TRBV6-5 and TRBJ2-7, with 10 nucleotides matching TRBD2. In germline, CDR1 is MNHEY, CDR2 SVGAGI. The CDR3 runs 14 residues. V gave up 6 bases and J gave up 5 bases; unmatched junction bases: 7. The CDR3 loop reads CASRLAGVTHEQYF. CDR3 DNA sequence: TGTGCCAGCAGGCTAGCGGGAGTCACCCACGAGCAGTACTTC.

This sequence joins TRBV5-5 and TRBJ1-5; no firm D call. The germline V gene encodes CDR1 SGHKS and CDR2 YYEKEE (reference sequence). V was pared by 1 base and J by 0 bases, with 11 bases between. There are 16 residues in the CDR3. CDR3 in amino acids: CASSLLGYNSNQPQHF. CDR3 nucleotide sequence: TGTGCCAGCAGCTTGCTCGGTTATAATAGCAATCAGCCCCAGCATTTT.

This chain links TRBV19 with TRBJ1-3; D remains unclear. CDR3 length equals 14 residues. V was cut by 6 bases and J by 4 bases, with 13 bases left in between. Germline V gene sequence: CDR1 LNHDA, CDR2 SQIVND (reference sequence). This CDR3 reads CASRPGWQGNTIYF. The DNA for the CDR3 is TGTGCCAGTAGACCCGGGTGGCAAGGAAACACCATATATTTT.

This clone appeared a few times. V and J are TRBV5-1 and TRBJ2-1; D possibly corresponds to TRBD1 (7 bases). CDR3 length equals 16 residues. The V gene lost 0 bases and the J gene lost 1 base, with 11 bases spanning the gap. CDR1 is SGHRS, CDR2 YFSETQ, per germline. The CDR3 DNA sequence: TGCGCCAGCAGCTTGGAGGAGGGGGCGTCCTACAATGAGCAGTTCTTC. Amino acid sequence: CASSLEEGASYNEQFF.

The chain uses TRBV18 and TRBJ2-7; 8 bases match TRBD2. Trimming took 4 bases from V and 2 from J; bases not matched to a gene: 4. The CDR3 spans 14 residues. From germline, CDR1 is KGHSH and CDR2 LQKENI. CDR3: CASSLETSAYEQYF. The CDR3 coding sequence is TGTGCCAGCTCACTAGAGACTAGCGCCTACGAGCAGTACTTC.

The rearrangement joins TRBV5-1 to TRBJ2-7; D remains unclear. Trimming removed 0 bases at V and 3 bases at J, with 16 bases between. This CDR3 contains 16 residues. Germline CDR1 SGHRS, CDR2 YFSETQ. The CDR3 loop reads CASSLALSVAFYEQYF. The CDR3 DNA sequence: TGCGCCAGCAGCTTGGCCTTGTCTGTTGCGTTCTACGAGCAGTACTTC.

CDR3 nucleotide sequence: TGTGCCAGCAGCCCCAACCCGGACTACTACGAGCAGTACTTC. Protein: CASSPNPDYYEQYF. This chain links TRBV7-9 with TRBJ2-7; D is possibly TRBD2 (6 bases). Germline CDR1 reads SEHNR; CDR2 reads FQNEAQ (reference sequence). V was cut by 5 bases and J by 3 bases, with 14 bases left in between. This CDR3 region has 14 residues.

V usage is TRBV28 and J usage is TRBJ2-3; a possible D gene is TRBD1 (5 bases). Germline V lookup: CDR1 MDHEN, CDR2 SYDVKM. The V end lost 8 bases, the J end lost 2 bases, and 14 bases lay between the germline ends. The CDR3 totals 14 residues. This chain's CDR3 is CASYDSRSTDTQYF. In DNA, the CDR3 is TGTGCCAGCTATGACAGTCGATCCACAGATACGCAGTATTTT.

This clone occurred a few times. The V call is TRBV6-5, the J call TRBJ1-1, with D possibly being TRBD1 (6 bases). Per the germline V gene, CDR1 is MNHEY and CDR2 is SVGAGI. The CDR3 is 15 amino acids. Trimming removed 6 bases from V and 4 bases from J, with 18 bases in between. Written as DNA, the CDR3 is TGTGCCAGCAGCCCTATTGGGGGCATGAGCACTGAAGCTTTCTTT. Translation gives CASSPIGGMSTEAFF.

This chain joins TRBV4-1 and TRBJ1-6; no clear D. The CDR3 extends over 16 amino acids. V was cut by 0 bases and J by 3 bases, with 9 bases left in between. CDR1 MGHRA and CDR2 YSYEKL come from the germline V gene. This CDR3 is CASSQEWEVYNSPLHF. The CDR3 nucleotides are TGCGCCAGCAGCCAAGAGTGGGAGGTCTATAATTCACCCCTCCACTTT.

This clone was counted a few times. CDR3 nucleotides: TGTGCCATCAGTGAGTCGACTGGGGGCGGACGACAGCCCCAGCATTTT. It translates to CAISESTGGGRQPQHF. This sequence joins TRBV10-3 and TRBJ1-5; weak D call: TRBD1 (6 bases). The germline V and J ends were trimmed by 0 bases and 7 bases, with 16 bases remaining between them. CDR3 length: 16 amino acids. Germline CDR1 reads ENHRY; CDR2 reads SYGVKD.

The rearrangement links TRBV6-1 to TRBJ1-2, with D hard to call. This CDR3 comprises 11 residues. Germline CDR1 reads MNHNS; CDR2 reads SASEGT. CDR3 protein: CAMGRHYGYTF. CDR3 DNA: TGTGCGATGGGCCGCCACTATGGCTACACCTTC.

The genes are TRBV6-5 and TRBJ2-3; 8 bases agree with TRBD2. Germline V gene lookup returns CDR1 MNHEY and CDR2 SVGAGI. The V and J ends lost 8 bases and 4 bases, in that order; junction bases with no gene match: 11. This CDR3 is 15 amino acids long. The CDR3: CASAQFSGDSDTQYF. The CDR3, as DNA: TGTGCCAGCGCCCAATTTAGCGGGGACTCAGATACGCAGTATTTT.